The source of this T cell receptor beta chain is a study of response to subunit inactivated influenza vaccine. Study observations and caveats: Authors suggested few new T cells are recruited by each seasonal influenza vaccination.

Comment on this clonotype: What it recognizes is unknown.

In TCRdb, the RT-PCR reads were re-called with MiXCR into one record per CDR3 protein. The top ten hold 11% of the sample, which has hundreds of thousands of distinct CDR3 sequences, 15% to 17% seen once. The sample in question was PBMCs from blood, obtained 11 to 12 days after vaccination. The clonotype originates from a man in his forties or fifties who received an inactivated influenza vaccine.

CDR3 nucleotides: TGCAGCGTTGAAGAACACAGGAACACTGAAGCTTTCTTT. Residues: CSVEEHRNTEAFF. The chain is built from TRBV29-1 and TRBJ1-1; no definite D call. Germline CDR1 SQVTM, CDR2 ANQGSEA. This CDR3 has 13 residues. V dropped 0 bases and J dropped 1 base, with 6 bases sitting between them.